This T cell receptor beta chain came from a study of OX40 agonist ivuxolimab in advanced cancers. Repertoires were generated with immunoSEQ multiplex PCR, while TCRdb's copy carries only in-frame clones and drops some. The table lists approximately 64,000 clones, 88% of them singletons. Germline V gene lookup returns CDR1 SGHTA and CDR2 FQGNSA. J lost 4 bases, V lost 5 bases, and 6 bases had no gene match. CDR3 length: 15 amino acids. The source material was CD4+ or CD8+ T cells sorted from blood, sampled in a trial of the OX40 agonist ivuxolimab. This TCR was sampled from an adult with an advanced solid tumor such as melanoma, head and neck, liver or kidney cancer. This chain uses TRBV7-2 with TRBJ2-1, with TRBD2 matching over 9 bases. Here the CDR3 DNA reads TGTGCCAGCAGCAAGACTAGCGGAGCGTACAATGAGCAGTTCTTC. Protein product: CASSKTSGAYNEQFF.